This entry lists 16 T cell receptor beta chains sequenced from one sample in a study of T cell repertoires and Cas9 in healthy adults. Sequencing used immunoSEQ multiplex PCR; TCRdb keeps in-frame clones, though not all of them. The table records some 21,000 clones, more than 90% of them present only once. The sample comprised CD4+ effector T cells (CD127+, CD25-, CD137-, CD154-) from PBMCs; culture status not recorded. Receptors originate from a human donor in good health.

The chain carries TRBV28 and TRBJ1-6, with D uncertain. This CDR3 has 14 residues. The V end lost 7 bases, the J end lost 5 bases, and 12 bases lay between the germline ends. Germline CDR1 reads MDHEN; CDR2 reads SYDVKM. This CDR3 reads CASIRSPNNSPLHF. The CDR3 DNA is TGTGCCAGCATTCGATCACCCAATAATTCACCCCTCCACTTT.

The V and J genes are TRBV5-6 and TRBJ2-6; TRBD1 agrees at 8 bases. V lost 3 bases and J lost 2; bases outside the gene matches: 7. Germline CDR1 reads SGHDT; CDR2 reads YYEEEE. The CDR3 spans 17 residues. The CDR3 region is CASSYWTGSAGANVLTF. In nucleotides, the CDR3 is TGTGCCAGCAGCTACTGGACAGGGTCTGCTGGGGCCAACGTCCTGACTTTC.

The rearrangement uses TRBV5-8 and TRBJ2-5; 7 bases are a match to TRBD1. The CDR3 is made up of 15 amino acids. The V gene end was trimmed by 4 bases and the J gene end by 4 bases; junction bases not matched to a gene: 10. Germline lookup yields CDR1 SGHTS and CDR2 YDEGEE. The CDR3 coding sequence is TGTGCCAGCAGCATTAGACAGGGACGAGGAGAGACCCAGTACTTC. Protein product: CASSIRQGRGETQYF.

The CDR3 sequence is CASSTTPGLDNNEQFF. Written as DNA, the CDR3 is TGTGCCAGCAGCACTACACCGGGACTAGATAACAATGAGCAGTTCTTC. The chain is built from TRBV5-6 and TRBJ2-1, with TRBD2 identical over 8 bases. V was clipped by 4 bases and J by 5 bases; unmatched bases: 11. The CDR3 runs 16 residues. From germline, CDR1 is SGHDT and CDR2 YYEEEE.

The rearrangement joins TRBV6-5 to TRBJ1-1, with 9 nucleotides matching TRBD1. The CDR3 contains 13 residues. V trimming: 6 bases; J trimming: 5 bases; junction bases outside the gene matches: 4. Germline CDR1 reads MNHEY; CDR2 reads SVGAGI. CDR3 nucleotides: TGTGCCAGCAGCACGGACAGGGGAACTGAAGCTTTCTTT. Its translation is CASSTDRGTEAFF.

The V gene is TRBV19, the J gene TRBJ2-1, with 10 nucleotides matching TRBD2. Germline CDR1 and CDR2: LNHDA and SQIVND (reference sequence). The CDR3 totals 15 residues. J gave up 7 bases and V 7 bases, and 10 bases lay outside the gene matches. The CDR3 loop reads CASKWERGGKNEQFF. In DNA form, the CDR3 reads TGTGCCAGTAAATGGGAGCGGGGGGGCAAGAATGAGCAGTTCTTC.

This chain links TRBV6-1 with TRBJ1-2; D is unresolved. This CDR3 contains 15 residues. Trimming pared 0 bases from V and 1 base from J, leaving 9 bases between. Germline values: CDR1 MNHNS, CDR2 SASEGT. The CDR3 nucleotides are TGTGCCAGCAGTGAAGCGTACGGCGATAACTATGGCTACACCTTC. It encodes CASSEAYGDNYGYTF.

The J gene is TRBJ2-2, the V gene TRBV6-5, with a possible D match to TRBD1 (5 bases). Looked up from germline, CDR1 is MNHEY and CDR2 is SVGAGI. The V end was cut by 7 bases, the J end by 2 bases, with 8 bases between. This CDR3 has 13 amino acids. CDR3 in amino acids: CASTDRNTGELFF. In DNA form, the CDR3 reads TGTGCCAGCACCGACAGAAACACCGGGGAGCTGTTTTTT.

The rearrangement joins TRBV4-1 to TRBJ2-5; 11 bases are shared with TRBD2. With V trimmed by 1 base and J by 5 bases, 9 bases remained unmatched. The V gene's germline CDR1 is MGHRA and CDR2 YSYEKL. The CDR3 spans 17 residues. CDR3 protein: CASSQATSGGNWETQYF. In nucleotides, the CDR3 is TGCGCCAGCAGCCAAGCAACTAGCGGGGGAAATTGGGAGACCCAGTACTTC.

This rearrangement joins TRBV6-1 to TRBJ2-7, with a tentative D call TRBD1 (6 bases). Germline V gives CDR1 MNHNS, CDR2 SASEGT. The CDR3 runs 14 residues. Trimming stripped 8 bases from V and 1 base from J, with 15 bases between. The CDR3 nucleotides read TGTGCCAGCCAGGAACAGGGCCTATCCTACGAGCAGTACTTC. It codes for CASQEQGLSYEQYF.

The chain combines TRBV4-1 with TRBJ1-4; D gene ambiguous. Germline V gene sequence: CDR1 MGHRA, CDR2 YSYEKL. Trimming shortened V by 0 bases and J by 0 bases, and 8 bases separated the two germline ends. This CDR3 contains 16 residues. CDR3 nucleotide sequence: TGCGCCAGCAGCCAAGATGAGAGGGCAACTAATGAAAAACTGTTTTTT. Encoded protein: CASSQDERATNEKLFF.

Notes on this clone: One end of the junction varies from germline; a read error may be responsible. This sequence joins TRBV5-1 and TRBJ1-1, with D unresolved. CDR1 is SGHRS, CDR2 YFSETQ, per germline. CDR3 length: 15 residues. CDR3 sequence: CASSLTAGMNSEAFF. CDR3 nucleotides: TGCGCCAGCAGCTTGACAGCAGGAATGAACTCTGAAGCTTTCTTT. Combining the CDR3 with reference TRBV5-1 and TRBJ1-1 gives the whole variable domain KAGVTQTPRYLIKTRGQQVTLSCSPISGHRSVSWYQQTPGQGLQFLFEYFSETQRNKGNFPGRFSGRQFSNSRSEMNVSTLELGDSALYLCASSLTAGMNSEAFFGQGTRLTVV.

The DNA of the CDR3 is TGTGCCAGCGGGACTAGCGGGTACGAGCAGTACTTC. Amino acids: CASGTSGYEQYF. The chain links TRBV6-1 to TRBJ2-7, with 12 positions matching TRBD2. Germline V gene lookup returns CDR1 MNHNS and CDR2 SASEGT. CDR3 length: 12 residues. V shed 8 bases, J shed 4 bases, and the junction held 0 bases outside the gene matches.

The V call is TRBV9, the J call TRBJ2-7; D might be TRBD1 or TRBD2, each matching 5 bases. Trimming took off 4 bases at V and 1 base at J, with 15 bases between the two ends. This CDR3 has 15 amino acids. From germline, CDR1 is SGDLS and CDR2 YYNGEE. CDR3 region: CASSFRDGASYEQYF. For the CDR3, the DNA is TGTGCCAGCAGCTTCCGGGACGGCGCTTCCTACGAGCAGTACTTC.

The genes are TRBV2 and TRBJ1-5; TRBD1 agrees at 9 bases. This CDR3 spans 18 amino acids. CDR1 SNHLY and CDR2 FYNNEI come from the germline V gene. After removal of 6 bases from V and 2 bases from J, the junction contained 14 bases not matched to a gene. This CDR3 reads CASSQGGRDRVGNQPQHF. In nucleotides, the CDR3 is TGTGCCAGCAGCCAAGGGGGTCGGGACAGGGTTGGCAATCAGCCCCAGCATTTT.

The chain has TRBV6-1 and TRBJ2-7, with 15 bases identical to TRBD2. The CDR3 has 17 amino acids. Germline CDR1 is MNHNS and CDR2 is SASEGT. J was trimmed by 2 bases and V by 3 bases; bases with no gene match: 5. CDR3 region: CASSEGLAGGVAYEQYF. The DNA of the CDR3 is TGTGCCAGCAGTGAGGGACTAGCGGGGGGCGTCGCCTACGAGCAGTACTTC.